A single sample is the source of the 24 T cell receptor beta chains below, sequenced in a study of blood T cells in healthy people across ages. Together with a sample-barcoded 5' primer, a J-beta primer mix was included in a second PCR lasting 7 to 11 cycles. Each CDR3 protein is one row after TCRdb ran MiXCR on the 5' RACE reads. The repertoire has about 1.4 million distinct CDR3 sequences, roughly 59% of them found once; the top ten carry over 5%. The sequencing input was blood. All receptors derive from a man in his late teens or twenties in good health.

The chain recombines TRBV29-1 with TRBJ2-5; 9 positions agree with TRBD2. Germline trimming cut 6 bases from V and 1 base from J; bases unmatched to any gene: 6. The germline V gene encodes CDR1 SQVTM and CDR2 ANQGSEA. CDR3 size: 14 residues. CDR3 nucleotide sequence: TGCAGCGTGGGGGCTAGCGGGGCCCAAGAGACCCAGTACTTC. As protein: CSVGASGAQETQYF.

V gene TRBV4-1 combines with J gene TRBJ2-3, with TRBD2 identical over 9 bases. Losses at the gene ends were 2 bases for V and 6 bases for J; bases not matched to a gene: 15. The CDR3 length is 18 residues. From germline, CDR1 is MGHRA and CDR2 YSYEKL. The CDR3 nucleotides read TGCGCCAGCAGCCAAACGTACTTTAGCGGGAGTTCCGCGGATACGCAGTATTTT. The encoded protein is CASSQTYFSGSSADTQYF.

The chain's CDR3 is CASSATAGELFF. CDR3 in DNA: TGTGCCAGCAGTGCTACGGCCGGGGAGCTGTTTTTT. The rearrangement links TRBV6-5 to TRBJ2-2; D is undetermined. Germline CDR1 and CDR2: MNHEY and SVGAGI. V was pared by 5 bases and J by 6 bases, with 7 bases between. The CDR3 loop spans 12 amino acids.

This chain links TRBV15 with TRBJ1-2, with 8 positions matching TRBD1. The V gene's germline CDR1 is LNHNV and CDR2 YYDKDF (reference sequence). Trimming cost V 0 bases and J 8 bases; bases outside gene matches: 14. This CDR3 comprises 17 residues. The CDR3 coding sequence is TGTGCCACCAGCAGAGATCGGAGACAGGGGTTGCAAGCGGGCTACACCTTC. It translates to CATSRDRRQGLQAGYTF.

This clonotype was found a few times. The chain combines TRBV12-3 or TRBV12-4 with TRBJ2-3; D is ambiguous. The CDR3 contains 17 residues. V shed 4 bases and J shed 2 bases, with 19 bases lying between them. The chain's CDR3 is CASSSETREGFTDTQYF. CDR3 coding DNA: TGTGCCAGCAGTTCCGAAACCCGAGAAGGCTTCACAGATACGCAGTATTTT.

The sample holds a few counts of this clonotype. The chain carries TRBV20-1 and TRBJ2-3, with 11 bases lining up with TRBD2. Germline V gives CDR1 DFQATT, CDR2 SNEGSKA (reference sequence). The CDR3 has 17 residues. The V segment lost 2 bases and the J segment 2 bases; nucleotides outside the gene matches: 9. CDR3 coding DNA: TGCAGTGCTAGAATTAGCGGGAGGGGTGGCTACACAGATACGCAGTATTTT. Its protein product is CSARISGRGGYTDTQYF.

The rearrangement links TRBV11-2 to TRBJ1-2, with a possible D match to TRBD1 (5 bases). The V end was cut by 1 base, the J end by 8 bases, with 17 bases between. Per the germline V gene, CDR1 is SGHAT and CDR2 is FQNNGV. CDR3 size: 15 residues. The CDR3 spells CASSLGPGGVKGYTF. Here the CDR3 DNA reads TGTGCCAGCAGCTTAGGCCCGGGGGGAGTGAAGGGCTACACCTTC.

For the CDR3, the DNA is TGTGCCAGCACCAAAGGGACACCCCAAGAGACCCAGTTCTTC. Translation gives CASTKGTPQETQFF. The rearrangement joins TRBV2 to TRBJ2-1; D possibly corresponds to TRBD1 (6 bases). The CDR3 is made up of 14 amino acids. The V gene's germline CDR1 is SNHLY and CDR2 FYNNEI. With 7 bases removed from V and 13 bases from J, the gap between germline ends came to 23 bases.

The V call is TRBV12-3 or TRBV12-4, the J call TRBJ2-1, with D possibly TRBD2 on 5 matching bases. The CDR3 spans 15 residues. Trimming removed 2 bases at V and 7 bases at J, with 15 bases between. The CDR3 nucleotides are TGTGCCAGCAGTTTACTGGCTACAACGGGGAATGAGCAGTTCTTC. Protein product: CASSLLATTGNEQFF.

V and J are TRBV25-1 and TRBJ2-7; possibly TRBD1 for D (6 bases). V dropped 1 base and J dropped 0 bases, with 10 bases sitting between them. The CDR3 consists of 15 residues. Germline loops: CDR1 MGHDK, CDR2 SYGVNS. This chain's CDR3 is CASSEFGTYSYEQYF. Here the CDR3 DNA reads TGTGCCAGCAGTGAATTTGGGACATACTCCTACGAGCAGTACTTC.

The chain joins TRBV4-1 to TRBJ2-1; D might be TRBD1 (5 bases). The CDR3 is 14 residues long. Germline V gene sequence: CDR1 MGHRA, CDR2 YSYEKL. The V and J ends lost 2 bases and 5 bases respectively, with 10 bases between them. This CDR3 reads CASSQIDSDNEQFF. DNA of the CDR3: TGCGCCAGCAGCCAAATCGACAGCGACAATGAGCAGTTCTTC.

There are a few counts of this clonotype. The CDR3 loop is CASSLGLALTDTQYF. The CDR3 DNA reads TGTGCCAGCAGTTTGGGACTAGCGCTCACAGATACGCAGTATTTT. The genes are TRBV27 and TRBJ2-3; TRBD2 aligns across 10 bases. J was trimmed by 2 bases and V by 3 bases; bases with no gene match: 2. Germline values: CDR1 MNHEY, CDR2 SMNVEV (reference sequence). The CDR3 is made up of 15 amino acids.

The chain combines TRBV7-2 with TRBJ2-1; TRBD1 aligns across 8 bases. The length of the CDR3 is 15 residues. With V trimmed by 4 bases and J by 6 bases, 8 bases remained unmatched. The germline V gene has CDR1 SGHTA and CDR2 FQGNSA. CDR3 sequence reads: CASSSRDRLGNEQFF. CDR3 nucleotide sequence: TGTGCCAGCAGCTCCCGGGACAGGCTGGGCAATGAGCAGTTCTTC.

This clonotype appeared a few times. V usage is TRBV7-9 and J usage is TRBJ2-4, with TRBD2 matching over 8 bases. The DNA matches TRBJ2-7 better at its end, which makes the J call doubtful. The CDR3 sequence is 16 residues long. The germline CDR1 and CDR2 sequences are SEHNR and FQNEAQ (reference sequence). CDR3 loop: CASSYTIGTSLSEQYF. CDR3 nucleotides: TGTGCCAGCAGCTACACAATCGGGACTAGTCTATCCGAGCAGTACTTC.

V usage is TRBV20-1 and J usage is TRBJ1-2, with D unclear. The CDR3 runs 16 residues. The germline CDR1 and CDR2 sequences are DFQATT and SNEGSKA (reference sequence). Trimming took off 6 bases at V and 2 bases at J, with 22 bases between the two ends. The CDR3 is CSANHLKEGSNYGYTF. In DNA, the CDR3 is TGCAGTGCCAATCATCTTAAGGAAGGATCCAACTATGGCTACACCTTC.

The V call is TRBV6-4, the J call TRBJ1-6; TRBD1 might be the D (6 bases). Germline CDR1 reads MRHNA; CDR2 reads SNTAGT. The CDR3 spans 13 residues. V dropped 5 bases and J dropped 7 bases, with 9 bases sitting between them. CDR3 region: CASSTGTNSPLHF. DNA for the CDR3: TGTGCCAGCAGTACAGGGACCAATTCACCCCTCCACTTT.

In nucleotides, the CDR3 is TGTGCCACCAGTGTCGCGGGGCCGGACTATGGCTACACCTTC. Amino acid sequence: CATSVAGPDYGYTF. V and J are TRBV24-1 and TRBJ1-2, with a weak D call TRBD1 (5 bases). Trimming cost V 5 bases and J 3 bases, with 12 bases left between them. The CDR3 extends over 14 amino acids. The germline CDR1 and CDR2 sequences are KGHDR and SFDVKD.

The CDR3, as DNA: TGTGCCAGCAGCTTAGATCCGGGACCCTATGGCTACACCTTC. It is translated as CASSLDPGPYGYTF. The V and J genes are TRBV11-2 and TRBJ1-2; D is perhaps TRBD1 (5 bases). Germline-derived CDR1 and CDR2 are SGHAT and FQNNGV. Trimming stripped 0 bases from V and 4 bases from J, with 9 bases between. The CDR3 is 14 residues long.

In DNA, the CDR3 is TGCGCCAGCAGCTTGGACGGGACTAGCGGCATCCGGGACTACAATGAGCAGTTCTTC. This gives the protein CASSLDGTSGIRDYNEQFF. The V gene is TRBV5-1, the J gene TRBJ2-1; 11 bases are shared with TRBD2. Germline trimming cut 0 bases from V and 3 bases from J; bases unmatched to any gene: 11. The CDR3 length is 19 residues. CDR1 is SGHRS and CDR2 is YFSETQ in the germline V gene.

This clonotype turned up a few times. This chain connects TRBV14 to TRBJ2-7, with 7 bases matching TRBD1. CDR1 is SGHDN and CDR2 is FVKESK in the germline V gene. The CDR3 spans 14 residues. The V gene end was trimmed by 6 bases and the J gene end by 0 bases; junction bases not matched to a gene: 5. The CDR3 DNA is TGTGCCAGCAGTCGGGGACAGTCCTCCTACGAGCAGTACTTC. Protein sequence: CASSRGQSSYEQYF.

The gene calls are TRBV6-1 and TRBJ2-3; TRBD2 agrees at 10 bases. Unmatched junction bases numbered 2, after V lost 6 bases and J lost 5 bases. Germline CDR1 MNHNS, CDR2 SASEGT. The CDR3 has 13 residues. The CDR3 DNA reads as TGTGCCAGCAGAACTAGCGGGATAGATACGCAGTATTTT. This translates into CASRTSGIDTQYF.

The chain links TRBV7-9 to TRBJ1-6, with TRBD1 identical over 8 bases. Germline V gene lookup returns CDR1 SEHNR and CDR2 FQNEAQ (reference sequence). V lost 1 base to trimming and J lost 10 bases; unmatched junction nucleotides: 3. The CDR3 totals 14 residues. CDR3 loop: CASSLGTGQSPLHF. The CDR3 bases are TGTGCCAGCAGCTTAGGGACAGGGCAGTCACCCCTCCACTTT.

The rearrangement joins TRBV20-1 to TRBJ1-2, with D unclear. The CDR3 has 14 residues. The ends were cut back, 6 bases at V and 3 bases at J, with 17 bases in the middle. From germline, CDR1 is DFQATT and CDR2 SNEGSKA (reference sequence). DNA of the CDR3: TGCAGTGCAGTGAGGCCGTTGGTAGACTATGGCTACACCTTC. It translates to CSAVRPLVDYGYTF.

This chain uses TRBV7-9 with TRBJ2-3; D not certain. V was trimmed by 1 base and J by 0 bases, leaving 11 bases between them. Germline loops: CDR1 SEHNR, CDR2 FQNEAQ (reference sequence). This CDR3 comprises 16 residues. For the CDR3, the DNA is TGTGCCAGCAGCTTAGGAAGTATCCCGAGCACAGATACGCAGTATTTT. It translates to CASSLGSIPSTDTQYF. Full variable domain (missing parts from reference TRBV7-9 and TRBJ2-3): DTGVSQNPRHKITKRGQNVTFRCDPISEHNRLYWYRQTLGQGPEFLTYFQNEAQLEKSRLLSDRFSAERPKGSFSTLEIQRTEQGDSAMYLCASSLGSIPSTDTQYFGPGTRLTVL.